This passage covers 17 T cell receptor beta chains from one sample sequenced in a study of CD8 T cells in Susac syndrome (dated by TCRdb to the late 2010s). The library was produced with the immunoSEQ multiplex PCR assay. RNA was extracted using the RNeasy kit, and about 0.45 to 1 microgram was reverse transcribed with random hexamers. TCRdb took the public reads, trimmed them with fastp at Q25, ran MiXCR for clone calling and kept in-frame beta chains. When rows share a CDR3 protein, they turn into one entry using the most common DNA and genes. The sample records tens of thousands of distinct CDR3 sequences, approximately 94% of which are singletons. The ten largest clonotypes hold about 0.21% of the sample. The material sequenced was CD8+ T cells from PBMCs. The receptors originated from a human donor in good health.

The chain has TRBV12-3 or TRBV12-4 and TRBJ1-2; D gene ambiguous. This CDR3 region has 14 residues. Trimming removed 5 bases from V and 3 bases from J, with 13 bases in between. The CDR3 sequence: CASSPWLLDYGYTF. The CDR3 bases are TGTGCCAGCAGTCCATGGCTATTAGACTATGGCTACACCTTC.

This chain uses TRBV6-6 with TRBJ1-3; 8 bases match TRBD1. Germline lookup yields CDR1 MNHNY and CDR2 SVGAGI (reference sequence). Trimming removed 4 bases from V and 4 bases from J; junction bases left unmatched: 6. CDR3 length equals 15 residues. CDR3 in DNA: TGTGCCAGCAGTTGGACAGGGACGGAGGGAAACACCATATATTTT. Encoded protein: CASSWTGTEGNTIYF.

CDR3 DNA: TGTGCCAGCACCATGGACAGGGGCTTGGTCACTGAAGCTTTCTTT. Its protein product is CASTMDRGLVTEAFF. This chain connects TRBV7-9 to TRBJ1-1, with TRBD1 matching over 9 bases. CDR1 SEHNR and CDR2 FQNEAQ come from the germline V gene (reference sequence). CDR3 length equals 15 residues. With V trimmed by 7 bases and J by 4 bases, 10 bases remained unmatched.

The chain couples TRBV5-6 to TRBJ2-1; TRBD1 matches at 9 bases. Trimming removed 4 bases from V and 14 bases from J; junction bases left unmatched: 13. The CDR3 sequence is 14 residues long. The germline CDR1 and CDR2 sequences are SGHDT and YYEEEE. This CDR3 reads CASSDPGQGLREFF. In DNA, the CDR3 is TGTGCCAGCAGCGATCCGGGACAGGGCCTGCGTGAGTTCTTC.

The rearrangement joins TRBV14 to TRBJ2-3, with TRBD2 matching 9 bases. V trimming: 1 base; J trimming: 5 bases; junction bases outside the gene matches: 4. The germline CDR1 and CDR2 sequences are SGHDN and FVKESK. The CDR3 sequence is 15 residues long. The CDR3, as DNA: TGTGCCAGCAGCCAAGGCGGGGGGGCCGGAGATACGCAGTATTTT. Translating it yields CASSQGGGAGDTQYF.

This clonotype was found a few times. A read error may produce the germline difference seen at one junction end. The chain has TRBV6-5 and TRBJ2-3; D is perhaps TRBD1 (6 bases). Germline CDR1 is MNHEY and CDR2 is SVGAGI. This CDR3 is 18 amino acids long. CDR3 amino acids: CASSDSPWGLFSTDTQYF. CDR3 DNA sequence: TGTGCCAGCAGTGACTCCCCTTGGGGGCTATTTAGCACAGATACGCAGTATTTT.

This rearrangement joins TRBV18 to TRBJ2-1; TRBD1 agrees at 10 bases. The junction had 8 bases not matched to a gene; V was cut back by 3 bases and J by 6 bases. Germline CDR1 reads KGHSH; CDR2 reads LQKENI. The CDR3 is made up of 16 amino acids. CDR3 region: CASSPGPGQGINEQFF. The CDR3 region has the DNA TGTGCCAGCTCACCCGGACCGGGACAGGGGATCAATGAGCAGTTCTTC.

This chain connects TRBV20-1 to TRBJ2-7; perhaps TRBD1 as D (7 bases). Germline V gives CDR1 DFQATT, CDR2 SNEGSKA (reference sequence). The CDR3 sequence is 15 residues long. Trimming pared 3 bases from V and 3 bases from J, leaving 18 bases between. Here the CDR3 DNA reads TGCAGTGCTAGTAAGACAGGGAAGGGAGGCTACGAGCAGTACTTC. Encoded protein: CSASKTGKGGYEQYF.

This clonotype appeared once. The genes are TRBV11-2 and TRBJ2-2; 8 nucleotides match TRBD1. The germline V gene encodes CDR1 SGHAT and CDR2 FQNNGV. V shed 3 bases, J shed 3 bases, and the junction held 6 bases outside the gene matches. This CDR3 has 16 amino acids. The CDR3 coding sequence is TGTGCCAGCAGCTTCAGGACAGGGTGGTACACCGGGGAGCTGTTTTTT. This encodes CASSFRTGWYTGELFF.

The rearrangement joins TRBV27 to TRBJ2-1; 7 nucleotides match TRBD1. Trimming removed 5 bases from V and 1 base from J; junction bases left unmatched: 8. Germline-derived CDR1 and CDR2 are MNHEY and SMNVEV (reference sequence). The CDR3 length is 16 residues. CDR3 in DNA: TGTGCCAGCAGTAAATACGAACAGGGGTCCTACAATGAGCAGTTCTTC. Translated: CASSKYEQGSYNEQFF.

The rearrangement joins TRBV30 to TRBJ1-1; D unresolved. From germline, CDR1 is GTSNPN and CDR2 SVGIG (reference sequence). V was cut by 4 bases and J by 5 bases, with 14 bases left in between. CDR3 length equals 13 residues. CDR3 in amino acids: CAWNEADLTEAFF. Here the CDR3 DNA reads TGTGCCTGGAACGAAGCGGACCTGACTGAAGCTTTCTTT.

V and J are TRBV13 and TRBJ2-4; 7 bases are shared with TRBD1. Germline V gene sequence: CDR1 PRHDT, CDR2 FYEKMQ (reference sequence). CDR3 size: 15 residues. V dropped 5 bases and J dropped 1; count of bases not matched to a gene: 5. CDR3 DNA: TGTGCCAGCAGCAACACAGGGGAGGCCAAAAACATTCAGTACTTC. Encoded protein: CASSNTGEAKNIQYF.

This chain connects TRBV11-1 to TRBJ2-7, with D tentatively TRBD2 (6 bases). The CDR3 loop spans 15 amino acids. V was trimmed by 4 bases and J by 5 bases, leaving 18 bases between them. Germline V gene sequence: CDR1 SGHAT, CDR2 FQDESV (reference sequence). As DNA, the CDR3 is TGTGCCAGCAGCTCCGACGGGGGTTGGGGCAACGAGCAGTACTTC. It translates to CASSSDGGWGNEQYF.

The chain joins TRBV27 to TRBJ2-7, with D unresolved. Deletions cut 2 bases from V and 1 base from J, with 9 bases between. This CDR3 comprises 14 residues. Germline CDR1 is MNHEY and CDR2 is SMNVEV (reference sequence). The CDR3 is CASSLVDGSYEQYF. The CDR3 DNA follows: TGTGCCAGCAGTTTAGTGGACGGGTCCTACGAGCAGTACTTC.

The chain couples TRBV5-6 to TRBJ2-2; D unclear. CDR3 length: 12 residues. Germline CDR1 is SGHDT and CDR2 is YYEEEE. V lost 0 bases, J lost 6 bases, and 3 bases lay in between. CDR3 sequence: CASSLGPGELFF. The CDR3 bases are TGTGCCAGCAGCTTGGGACCCGGGGAGCTGTTTTTT.

CDR3 sequence (DNA): TGTGCCAGTAGTAGAGGACAGGGAGAAACAAATCAGCCCCAGCATTTT. Amino acids: CASSRGQGETNQPQHF. The chain combines TRBV19 with TRBJ1-5, with 8 positions matching TRBD1. Germline CDR1 reads LNHDA; CDR2 reads SQIVND (reference sequence). The CDR3 contains 16 residues. Trimming took 4 bases from V and 4 from J; bases not matched to a gene: 9.

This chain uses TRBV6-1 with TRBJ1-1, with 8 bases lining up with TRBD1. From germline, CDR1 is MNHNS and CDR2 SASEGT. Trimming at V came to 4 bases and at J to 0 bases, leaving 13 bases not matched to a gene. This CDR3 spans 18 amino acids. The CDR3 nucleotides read TGTGCCAGCAGTGGTCGACAGGGGAGTTGGGGAATGAACACTGAAGCTTTCTTT. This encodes CASSGRQGSWGMNTEAFF.